A single sample is the source of the 19 T cell receptor beta chains below, sequenced in a study of blood T cell repertoires in COVID-19. The repertoire was sequenced with immunoSEQ multiplex PCR; TCRdb's copy has only in-frame clones and lacks some. The repertoire has approximately 220,000 clones, 80% to 85% of them found once; the top ten carry roughly 2.3%. Material for sequencing was peripheral blood. All receptors come from an older woman with acute or convalescent COVID-19.

The V gene is TRBV9, the J gene TRBJ1-1; a possible D gene is TRBD1 (5 bases). Germline values: CDR1 SGDLS, CDR2 YYNGEE. The CDR3 covers 12 residues. The V end lost 4 bases, the J end lost 11 bases, and 15 bases lay between the germline ends. CDR3 DNA: TGTGCCAGCAGCCCAGGCGGGGGTCAGGCTTTCTTT. Translated: CASSPGGGQAFF.

This clone was seen a handful of times. The chain employs TRBV9 and TRBJ1-3; D uncertain. CDR1 is SGDLS and CDR2 is YYNGEE in the germline V gene. The CDR3 is 13 amino acids. V lost 4 bases to trimming and J lost 0 bases, with 5 bases between them. The DNA for the CDR3 is TGTGCCAGCAGCCCTTTCTCTGGAAACACCATATATTTT. Its translation is CASSPFSGNTIYF.

The V gene is TRBV7-2, the J gene TRBJ2-1, with 8 bases fitting TRBD2. Germline CDR1 is SGHTA and CDR2 is FQGNSA. V shed 5 bases and J 2 bases; nucleotides not matched to a gene: 8. The CDR3 runs 16 residues. CDR3 in amino acids: CASSPRGGRTYNEQFF. In DNA form, the CDR3 reads TGTGCCAGCAGCCCTCGGGGGGGCCGGACCTACAATGAGCAGTTCTTC.

The CDR3 coding sequence is TGTGCCAGCAGCGACACAGGCAAACGGAATCAGCCCCAGCATTTT. It translates to CASSDTGKRNQPQHF. This chain links TRBV28 with TRBJ1-5; a possible D gene is TRBD1 (5 bases). Germline V CDR1 and CDR2: MDHEN, SYDVKM. V was clipped by 6 bases and J by 4 bases, with 16 bases between them. The CDR3 loop spans 15 amino acids.

This clone was seen only a few times. The J gene is TRBJ2-1, the V gene TRBV3-1 (or the pseudogene TRBV3-2), with 7 positions matching TRBD2. CDR1 and CDR2 from the germline V gene are LGHDT and YNNKEL (reference sequence). J was trimmed by 13 bases and V by 2 bases; bases with no gene match: 11. This CDR3 is built from 14 residues. The CDR3 DNA reads as TGTGCCAGCAGCCAAAAATGGGGGACTATTAACCAGTTCTTC. This codes for CASSQKWGTINQFF.

Regarding this clone: The same CDR3 can be traced to other DNA sequences in this sample. This chain uses TRBV6-1 with TRBJ1-1; no reliable D call. Trimming left V 2 bases short and J 3 bases short, with 4 bases between. CDR3 size: 12 residues. Germline lookup yields CDR1 MNHNS and CDR2 SASEGT. In nucleotides, the CDR3 is TGTGCCAGCAGTGAACACTACACTGAAGCTTTCTTT. It specifies CASSEHYTEAFF.

The gene calls are TRBV7-2 and TRBJ2-5, with 10 bases that match TRBD1. CDR3 length: 15 amino acids. Germline CDR1 is SGHTA and CDR2 is FQGNSA. With V trimmed by 5 bases and J by 4 bases, 7 bases remained unmatched. DNA of the CDR3: TGTGCCAGCAGCCCCCGACAGGGGGCGCGAGAGACCCAGTACTTC. Residues: CASSPRQGARETQYF.

The rearrangement uses TRBV20-1 and TRBJ2-5; a weak D match, TRBD2 (5 bases). CDR3 size: 14 residues. V was trimmed by 3 bases and J by 2 bases, leaving 13 bases between them. Germline CDR1 and CDR2: DFQATT and SNEGSKA (reference sequence). CDR3 residues: CSASYGGSQETQYF. In DNA, the CDR3 is TGCAGTGCTAGTTACGGAGGCAGTCAAGAGACCCAGTACTTC.

The rearrangement uses TRBV2 and TRBJ2-2; maybe TRBD1 (6 bases). The CDR3 loop spans 16 amino acids. V lost 4 bases and J 2 bases, leaving 14 bases between the germline ends. From germline, CDR1 is SNHLY and CDR2 FYNNEI. CDR3: CASSGFRTANTGELFF. For the CDR3, the DNA is TGTGCCAGCAGTGGCTTTCGGACAGCAAACACCGGGGAGCTGTTTTTT.

This chain joins TRBV6-6 and TRBJ2-1; 12 positions agree with TRBD2. CDR1 is MNHNY, CDR2 SVGAGI, per germline (reference sequence). J gave up 7 bases and V 4 bases, and 5 bases lay outside the gene matches. This CDR3 has 15 residues. CDR3 sequence: CASSFPSGGGNEQFF. The CDR3 DNA follows: TGTGCCAGCAGTTTCCCTAGCGGGGGGGGTAATGAGCAGTTCTTC.

The gene calls are TRBV6-6 and TRBJ2-7; TRBD2 might be the D (6 bases). This CDR3 is built from 14 residues. From germline, CDR1 is MNHNY and CDR2 SVGAGI (reference sequence). V was shortened by 0 bases and J by 4 bases, with 10 bases between the two germline ends. The CDR3 here is CASSYSGEAYEQYF. The CDR3 coding sequence is TGTGCCAGCAGTTACTCGGGGGAGGCGTACGAGCAGTACTTC.

Relative to its sample, this clone is large. The V gene is TRBV7-9, the J gene TRBJ1-6; D ambiguous. This CDR3 comprises 15 residues. V lost 2 bases to trimming and J lost 7 bases, with 12 bases between them. The V gene's germline CDR1 is SEHNR and CDR2 FQNEAQ (reference sequence). CDR3 DNA sequence: TGTGCCAGCAGCTTATCTTCAGCGTTGAATTCACCCCTCCACTTT. The encoded protein is CASSLSSALNSPLHF.

CDR3 residues: CASSLGVAMRETQYF. DNA for the CDR3: TGCGCCAGCAGCTTGGGTGTGGCTATGAGGGAGACCCAGTACTTC. The chain joins TRBV5-1 to TRBJ2-5; D uncertain. V was clipped by 0 bases and J by 5 bases, with 14 bases between them. The CDR3 is made up of 15 amino acids. Germline V gives CDR1 SGHRS, CDR2 YFSETQ.

This chain links TRBV5-4 with TRBJ2-5; the match to TRBD2 covers 9 bases. This CDR3 has 15 amino acids. Trimming took 1 base from V and 5 from J; bases not matched to a gene: 6. Germline V gene data show CDR1 as SGHNT and CDR2 as YYREEE (reference sequence). CDR3 DNA: TGTGCCAGCAGCTTGATAAGCGGGGGGCTTGAGACCCAGTACTTC. Amino acid sequence: CASSLISGGLETQYF.

V is TRBV9 and J is TRBJ2-5, with 10 bases that match TRBD1. The CDR3 consists of 14 residues. Germline trimming cut 3 bases from V and 5 bases from J; bases unmatched to any gene: 4. The germline CDR1 and CDR2 sequences are SGDLS and YYNGEE. The DNA for the CDR3 is TGTGCCAGCAGCGCGGGACAGGGGTGGGAGACCCAGTACTTC. Protein: CASSAGQGWETQYF.

The chain is built from TRBV24-1 and TRBJ1-1, with TRBD1 matching 10 bases. The trim removed 9 bases at V and 3 bases at J, leaving 21 bases unmatched. Germline CDR1 KGHDR, CDR2 SFDVKD. This CDR3 comprises 19 residues. The CDR3 nucleotides read TGTGCCACCCCTACCGCTCGATTGACAGGGGGCTACGTGGACACTGAAGCTTTCTTT. Its translation is CATPTARLTGGYVDTEAFF.

The chain carries TRBV30 and TRBJ1-2, with 8 bases that match TRBD1. The CDR3 has 13 residues. With 1 base clipped from V and 7 bases from J, the junction kept 5 bases outside the gene matches. The germline V gene has CDR1 GTSNPN and CDR2 SVGIG (reference sequence). CDR3 nucleotide sequence: TGTGCCTGGAGTGGGGACAGGTGGGGTGGCTACACCTTC. Protein sequence: CAWSGDRWGGYTF.

The genes are TRBV12-3 or TRBV12-4 and TRBJ2-3; D unclear. The CDR3 length is 13 residues. Trimming stripped 8 bases from V and 2 bases from J, with 11 bases between. The chain's CDR3 is CASLLSTTDTQYF. CDR3 nucleotides: TGTGCCAGCCTACTTTCCACCACAGATACGCAGTATTTT.

Worth noting for this clone: The same CDR3 also results from other DNA sequences found in this sample. The chain carries TRBV18 and TRBJ1-2; 9 bases are a match to TRBD1. This CDR3 spans 13 amino acids. The J segment lost 5 bases and the V segment lost 6 bases, leaving 4 bases of the junction unmatched. Germline lookup yields CDR1 KGHSH and CDR2 LQKENI. DNA for the CDR3: TGTGCCAGCTCGCCTGGGACAGGGTATGGCTACACCTTC. Its protein is CASSPGTGYGYTF. Full variable domain (rest looked up from reference TRBV18 and TRBJ1-2): NAGVMQNPRHLVRRRGQEARLRCSPMKGHSHVYWYRQLPEEGLKFMVYLQKENIIDESGMPKERFSAEFPKEGPSILRIQQVVRGDSAAYFCASSPGTGYGYTFGSGTRLTVV.